The present TCR beta chain was sequenced within a study of T cells in Graves' hyperthyroidism and ophthalmopathy. Germline CDR1 reads MDHEN; CDR2 reads SYDVKM. The CDR3 is 16 residues long. Absence of ophthalmopathy progression within 18 months defined stable Graves' hyperthyroidism. Recently diagnosed hyperthyroidism of less than 2 months' duration affected patients aged 18 to 65. Researchers barred patients who had uncontrolled infection, other autoimmune disease, pregnancy or lactation. It was RNA transcripts that yielded the amplified TCR beta CDR3 regions. The TCR CDR3 was amplified in a first-round RT-PCR using the HTBI primer set. TCRdb processed the multiplex PCR reads anew with MiXCR; each CDR3 protein has one entry. The sample holds a few hundred thousand distinct CDR3 sequences, about a sixth seen once. In the case of this clonotype: A single base separates this from a much larger clone, so it may be a read error.

The sample was blood. J is TRBJ2-2 and V is TRBV28; 11 bases map to TRBD2. The TCR sequence derives from a woman younger than 45 with Graves' hyperthyroidism. The DNA for the CDR3 is TGTGCCAGCAGTCCCCAGACTAGCGGGACCACCGGGGAGCTGCTTTTT. This sequence encodes CASSPQTSGTTGELLF.